The 10 T cell receptor beta chains below all came from one sample that was sequenced in a study of cytomegalovirus exposure and HLA in healthy donors. PCR amplification relied on 60 Vbeta primers (plus 13 Jbeta primers). Sequencing was performed with immunoSEQ multiplex PCR; in TCRdb, only in-frame clones are kept and a portion is missing. The table records around 170,000 clones, about four fifths of them present only once. The sample comprised PBMCs. These receptors all stem from a boy between 2 and 10 years old in good health and CMV-seronegative.

This clone came up a few times. The rearrangement links TRBV2 to TRBJ2-6; D remains unclear. The germline CDR1 and CDR2 sequences are SNHLY and FYNNEI. V was cut by 6 bases and J by 2 bases, with 5 bases left in between. This CDR3 contains 13 residues. The CDR3 loop reads CASRPAGANVLTF. CDR3 nucleotides: TGTGCCAGCAGGCCAGCTGGGGCCAACGTCCTGACTTTC.

J is TRBJ1-1 and V is TRBV2, with TRBD1 matching 11 bases. The CDR3 is made up of 14 amino acids. The germline gives CDR1 SNHLY, CDR2 FYNNEI. Germline trimming cut 6 bases from V and 4 bases from J; bases unmatched to any gene: 4. CDR3 loop: CASSPGTGGTEAFF. In nucleotides, the CDR3 is TGTGCCAGCAGCCCCGGGACAGGGGGCACTGAAGCTTTCTTT.

V and J are TRBV7-6 and TRBJ2-5; TRBD2 is a possible D gene (5 bases). The germline gives CDR1 SGHVS, CDR2 FNYEAQ. The V end lost 5 bases, the J end lost 5 bases, and 9 bases lay between the germline ends. The CDR3 has 12 residues. The CDR3 DNA sequence: TGTGCCAGCAGCACTACGGGGGAGACCCAGTACTTC. Residues: CASSTTGETQYF.

The gene calls are TRBV5-1 and TRBJ2-2; TRBD1 matches 8 bases. This CDR3 has 18 residues. J lost 2 bases, V lost 0 bases, and 9 bases had no gene match. Germline V gene sequence: CDR1 SGHRS, CDR2 YFSETQ. As DNA, the CDR3 is TGCGCCAGCAGCTTGGCCGTTACAGGGGGTTTTAACACCGGGGAGCTGTTTTTT. It yields the protein CASSLAVTGGFNTGELFF.

The chain has TRBV5-6 and TRBJ2-3; TRBD1 might be the D (6 bases). The V gene lost 0 bases and the J gene lost 2 bases, with 16 bases spanning the gap. The CDR3 runs to 17 residues. Germline V gives CDR1 SGHDT, CDR2 YYEEEE. The CDR3 DNA sequence: TGTGCCAGCAGCTTGGCCGCCCAGGGGCTGATCACAGATACGCAGTATTTT. Its protein product is CASSLAAQGLITDTQYF.

This clone was seen a single time. V usage is TRBV9 and J usage is TRBJ2-5; D is possibly TRBD1 (5 bases). CDR3 length equals 16 residues. Germline CDR1 and CDR2: SGDLS and YYNGEE. V was cut by 1 base and J by 5 bases, with 18 bases left in between. The CDR3 region has the DNA TGTGCCAGCAGCGTATTCGGGTCAGGGTTAGGGGAGACCCAGTACTTC. It specifies CASSVFGSGLGETQYF.

This clone came up a few times. This sequence joins TRBV6-6 and TRBJ2-7; 12 nucleotides agree with TRBD2. With 6 bases clipped from V and 9 bases from J, the junction kept 6 bases outside the gene matches. From germline, CDR1 is MNHNY and CDR2 SVGAGI (reference sequence). The CDR3 runs 13 residues. In DNA form, the CDR3 reads TGTGCCAGCAGGAGGGGACTAGCGGGCAGGCAGTACTTC. It codes for CASRRGLAGRQYF.

The V gene is TRBV28, the J gene TRBJ2-7, with 7 bases that match TRBD2. V shed 7 bases and J 0 bases; nucleotides not matched to a gene: 6. Germline lookup yields CDR1 MDHEN and CDR2 SYDVKM. The CDR3 extends over 14 amino acids. The CDR3 region has the DNA TGTGCCAGCACCCTCGGGGGGAGCTCCTACGAGCAGTACTTC. This encodes CASTLGGSSYEQYF.

This chain joins TRBV15 and TRBJ1-5; no clear D gene. Germline values: CDR1 LNHNV, CDR2 YYDKDF (reference sequence). The CDR3 totals 15 residues. Trimming took 4 bases from V and 2 from J, leaving 12 bases between them. CDR3 amino acids: CATSIEVLGNQPQHF. CDR3 DNA sequence: TGTGCCACCAGCATTGAAGTCTTAGGCAATCAGCCCCAGCATTTT. The full variable domain, its missing parts supplied by reference TRBV15 and TRBJ1-5, is DAMVIQNPRYQVTQFGKPVTLSCSQTLNHNVMYWYQQKSSQAPKLLFHYYDKDFNNEADTPDNFQSRRPNTSFCFLDIRSPGLGDTAMYLCATSIEVLGNQPQHFGDGTRLSIL.

The rearrangement uses TRBV29-1 and TRBJ2-7, with D possibly TRBD1 on 6 matching bases. CDR3 length: 14 amino acids. The V gene lost 1 base and the J gene lost 4 bases, with 14 bases spanning the gap. Germline-derived CDR1 and CDR2 are SQVTM and ANQGSEA. CDR3 nucleotide sequence: TGCAGCGTTGAAGGTGGACAGCTAGGATACGAGCAGTACTTC. It is translated as CSVEGGQLGYEQYF.